This T cell receptor (beta chain) derives from a study of blood T cell repertoires in COVID-19. The protocol was immunoSEQ multiplex PCR, while the TCRdb copy is restricted to in-frame clones and leaves out a portion. Counted here are about 140,000 clones, 84% occurring once; the ten biggest clones make up less than 9%. CDR3 size: 11 residues. Germline values: CDR1 LNHDA, CDR2 SQIVND (reference sequence). Trimming removed 6 bases at V and 8 bases at J, with 11 bases between. V gene TRBV19 combines with J gene TRBJ2-7; TRBD1 might be the D (6 bases). The specimen was peripheral blood. The TCR comes from a man under 40 with COVID-19, enrolled during active disease. The CDR3 DNA follows: TGTGCCAGTAGCCATACAGGGAAGCAGTACTTC. Translating gives CASSHTGKQYF.